Listed here are 16 T cell receptor beta chains from one sample, sequenced in a study of T cell responses to AZD1222 COVID-19 vaccine. Produced via immunoSEQ multiplex PCR; TCRdb's table is partial and in-frame only. The table lists approximately 150,000 clones, 92% of them singletons, with 2% to 2.5% in the top ten. The sample in question was peripheral blood, obtained on day 0 of AZD1222 vaccination. The receptors originated from an adult in good health.

The rearrangement uses TRBV5-1 and TRBJ1-4, with a tentative D call TRBD1 (6 bases). The CDR3 loop spans 14 amino acids. The germline gives CDR1 SGHRS, CDR2 YFSETQ. Trimming stripped 5 bases from V and 4 bases from J, with 12 bases between. Here the CDR3 reads CASRPQGGNEKLFF. CDR3 sequence (DNA): TGCGCCAGCAGACCACAGGGTGGTAATGAAAAACTGTTTTTT.

The chain carries TRBV20-1 and TRBJ1-6; D call uncertain. This CDR3 comprises 13 residues. Trimming stripped 3 bases from V and 7 bases from J, with 10 bases between. The V gene's germline CDR1 is DFQATT and CDR2 SNEGSKA (reference sequence). Here the CDR3 DNA reads TGCAGTGCTAGTTTTGGCGCGAATTCACCCCTCCACTTT. This translates into CSASFGANSPLHF.

The chain employs TRBV6-5 and TRBJ2-5; TRBD1 matches 12 bases. Trimming at V came to 8 bases and at J to 5 bases, leaving 6 bases not matched to a gene. Germline V gene lookup returns CDR1 MNHEY and CDR2 SVGAGI. The CDR3 spans 14 residues. The CDR3 DNA sequence: TGTGCCAGCCGCGGGACAGGGGGCCTGGAGACCCAGTACTTC. It encodes CASRGTGGLETQYF.

The chain has TRBV14 and TRBJ2-7; D is unclear. The germline V gene has CDR1 SGHDN and CDR2 FVKESK. V lost 2 bases and J lost 6, with 14 bases in between. The CDR3 is 14 amino acids. The CDR3 protein is CASSQLTVWSEQYF. DNA of the CDR3: TGTGCCAGCAGCCAATTGACGGTCTGGAGCGAGCAGTACTTC.

This rearrangement joins TRBV6-4 to TRBJ1-5; D unresolved. Trimming left V 10 bases short and J 5 bases short, with 3 bases between. Germline V lookup: CDR1 MRHNA, CDR2 SNTAGT. The CDR3 runs to 9 residues. CDR3 residues: CAIHQPQHF. CDR3 DNA: TGTGCCATTCATCAGCCCCAGCATTTT.

V usage is TRBV6-1 and J usage is TRBJ2-5; no reliable D call. The V gene lost 0 bases and the J gene lost 5 bases, with 7 bases spanning the gap. Germline V gene sequence: CDR1 MNHNS, CDR2 SASEGT. CDR3 length equals 13 residues. CDR3 nucleotide sequence: TGTGCCAGCAGTGAAGCCGTATGGGAGACCCAGTACTTC. Protein: CASSEAVWETQYF.

The chain has TRBV3-1 (or the pseudogene TRBV3-2) and TRBJ2-1, with a possible D match to TRBD2 (6 bases). V was cut by 1 base and J by 6 bases, with 10 bases left in between. The CDR3 totals 14 residues. Germline CDR1 is LGHDT and CDR2 is YNNKEL (reference sequence). CDR3 protein: CASSQVQGGNEQFF. The DNA of the CDR3 is TGTGCCAGCAGCCAAGTGCAGGGAGGCAATGAGCAGTTCTTC.

The chain carries TRBV19 and TRBJ1-4; D remains unclear. The CDR3 runs 13 residues. Germline V gene data show CDR1 as LNHDA and CDR2 as SQIVND (reference sequence). The V end lost 4 bases, the J end lost 5 bases, and 8 bases lay between the germline ends. CDR3 loop: CASSRGGNEKLFF. CDR3 nucleotides: TGTGCCAGTAGTAGAGGCGGGAATGAAAAACTGTTTTTT.

This rearrangement joins TRBV7-3 to TRBJ2-1; 7 bases line up with TRBD2. The CDR3 extends over 16 amino acids. V shed 2 bases, J shed 6 bases, and the junction held 10 bases outside the gene matches. Germline V gives CDR1 SGHTA, CDR2 FQGTGA. The CDR3 reads CASSLGGLADVNEQFF. DNA for the CDR3: TGTGCCAGCAGCTTAGGGGGTCTAGCGGATGTCAATGAGCAGTTCTTC.

V gene TRBV5-8 combines with J gene TRBJ1-2; maybe TRBD1 (6 bases). Trimming shortened V by 2 bases and J by 4 bases, and 12 bases separated the two germline ends. This CDR3 spans 14 amino acids. Germline loops: CDR1 SGHTS, CDR2 YDEGEE. This CDR3 reads CASSLGQPIYGYTF. CDR3 DNA sequence: TGTGCCAGCAGCTTAGGACAGCCTATCTATGGCTACACCTTC.

This sequence joins TRBV11-3 and TRBJ2-7; TRBD1 might be the D (6 bases). Germline assignment: CDR1 SGHNT and CDR2 YENEEA. There are 12 residues in the CDR3. V was clipped by 5 bases and J by 4 bases, with 9 bases between them. DNA of the CDR3: TGTGCCAGCAGCCAACAGGGATACGAGCAGTACTTC. Protein sequence: CASSQQGYEQYF.

The CDR3 sequence: CATSRGGNQPQHF. CDR3 DNA sequence: TGTGCCACCTCTAGGGGGGGAAATCAGCCCCAGCATTTT. This chain joins TRBV19 and TRBJ1-5, with a weak D call TRBD1 (6 bases). Germline V gene lookup returns CDR1 LNHDA and CDR2 SQIVND (reference sequence). Trimming cost V 10 bases and J 4 bases, with 14 bases left between them. The CDR3 length is 13 residues.

This rearrangement joins TRBV18 to TRBJ2-3, with no clear D. This CDR3 is built from 14 residues. V shed 2 bases and J shed 12 bases, with 18 bases lying between them. The germline V gene encodes CDR1 KGHSH and CDR2 LQKENI. The CDR3: CASSPNGGPPLQYF. The CDR3 nucleotides read TGTGCCAGCTCACCAAACGGCGGCCCTCCGCTCCAGTATTTT.

The table lists this clone with a count of one. J is TRBJ2-7 and V is TRBV30; the match to TRBD1 covers 9 bases. V dropped 4 bases and J dropped 5; count of bases not matched to a gene: 3. Germline CDR1 reads GTSNPN; CDR2 reads SVGIG (reference sequence). The CDR3 length is 12 residues. CDR3 DNA: TGTGCCTGGAACAGGGGGCGACACGAGCAGTACTTC. This encodes CAWNRGRHEQYF.

This rearrangement joins TRBV4-3 to TRBJ2-2; maybe TRBD1 (6 bases). This CDR3 is 15 amino acids long. Germline lookup yields CDR1 LGHNA and CDR2 YSLEER. V was clipped by 0 bases and J by 5 bases, with 10 bases between them. The CDR3 spells CASSQDGGGTGELFF. In DNA form, the CDR3 reads TGCGCCAGCAGCCAAGATGGGGGCGGGACCGGGGAGCTGTTTTTT.

The chain joins TRBV24-1 to TRBJ2-5; 7 bases line up with TRBD1. CDR3 length equals 15 residues. Looked up from germline, CDR1 is KGHDR and CDR2 is SFDVKD. With V trimmed by 3 bases and J by 0 bases, 3 bases remained unmatched. The CDR3 reads CATSDGQVYQETQYF. The CDR3 bases are TGTGCCACCAGTGATGGACAGGTGTACCAAGAGACCCAGTACTTC.